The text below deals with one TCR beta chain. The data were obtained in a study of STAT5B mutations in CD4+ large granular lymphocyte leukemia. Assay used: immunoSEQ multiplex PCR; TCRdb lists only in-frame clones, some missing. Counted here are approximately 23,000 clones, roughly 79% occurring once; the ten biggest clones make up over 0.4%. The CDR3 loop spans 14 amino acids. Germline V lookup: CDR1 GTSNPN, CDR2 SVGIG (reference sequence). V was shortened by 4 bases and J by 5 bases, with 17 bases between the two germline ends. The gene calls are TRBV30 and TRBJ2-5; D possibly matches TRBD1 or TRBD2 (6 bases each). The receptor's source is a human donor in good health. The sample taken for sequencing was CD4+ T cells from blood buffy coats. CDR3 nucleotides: TGTGCCTGGACCCGTATTCAAGGGGGGGAGACCCAGTACTTC. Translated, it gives CAWTRIQGGETQYF.